These 24 T cell receptor beta chains originate from one sample sequenced in a study of blood T cell repertoires in COVID-19. The method was immunoSEQ multiplex PCR; TCRdb's version includes in-frame clones alone and lacks a portion of them. This table has around 300,000 clones, approximately 90% appearing once. Sequencing was carried out using PBMCs or T cells enriched from blood (not recorded which). The receptors come from a woman between 50 and 59 years old who had recovered from COVID-19.

The V gene is TRBV6-2 or TRBV6-3, the J gene TRBJ1-5; D remains ambiguous. Trimming took 4 bases from V and 6 from J, leaving 7 bases between them. This CDR3 is 12 amino acids long. Per germline, CDR1 MNHEY and CDR2 SVGEGT. The CDR3 region is CASSFGTQPQHF. The CDR3 coding sequence is TGTGCCAGCAGTTTCGGTACTCAGCCCCAGCATTTT.

The chain recombines TRBV11-2 with TRBJ2-3; 8 nucleotides align to TRBD1. The length of the CDR3 is 17 residues. V lost 5 bases, J lost 5 bases, and 15 bases stayed unmatched. CDR1 is SGHAT, CDR2 FQNNGV, per germline. CDR3 sequence: CASSHAGGRGQKDTQYF. As DNA, the CDR3 is TGTGCCAGCAGCCATGCGGGCGGCAGGGGGCAAAAAGATACGCAGTATTTT.

The rearrangement joins TRBV7-2 to TRBJ2-1; the D gene is possibly TRBD2 (6 bases). The V gene lost 7 bases and the J gene lost 3 bases, with 13 bases spanning the gap. CDR3 length: 14 amino acids. Germline CDR1 reads SGHTA; CDR2 reads FQGNSA. CDR3 residues: CASTTPGLYNEQFF. The CDR3 DNA reads as TGTGCCAGCACCACCCCGGGACTCTACAATGAGCAGTTCTTC.

This clone was found once. V usage is TRBV11-2 and J usage is TRBJ1-4; a possible D gene is TRBD1 (5 bases). Germline V gene sequence: CDR1 SGHAT, CDR2 FQNNGV. Trimming pared 5 bases from V and 8 bases from J, leaving 12 bases between. The CDR3 loop spans 13 amino acids. This CDR3 reads CASSTGGREKLFF. The CDR3 DNA reads TGTGCCAGCAGCACGGGGGGACGGGAAAAACTGTTTTTT.

This clone was seen a single time. V gene TRBV30 combines with J gene TRBJ2-5, with 7 bases that match TRBD2. The CDR3 contains 12 residues. CDR1 is GTSNPN and CDR2 is SVGIG in the germline V gene (reference sequence). The trim removed 2 bases at V and 7 bases at J, leaving 4 bases unmatched. This chain's CDR3 is CAWSSGVGTQYF. DNA of the CDR3: TGTGCCTGGAGTAGCGGGGTGGGGACCCAGTACTTC.

The chain employs TRBV15 and TRBJ2-7; TRBD1 matches 7 bases. This CDR3 spans 14 amino acids. Unmatched junction bases numbered 3, after V lost 0 bases and J lost 4 bases. Germline CDR1 is LNHNV and CDR2 is YYDKDF (reference sequence). The CDR3 sequence: CATSRDRQGYEQYF. The CDR3 DNA is TGTGCCACCAGCAGAGATCGACAGGGTTACGAGCAGTACTTC.

The chain has TRBV2 and TRBJ1-4, with a tentative D call TRBD1 (5 bases). Trimming took off 8 bases at V and 7 bases at J, with 14 bases between the two ends. The CDR3 has 13 residues. Germline CDR1 is SNHLY and CDR2 is FYNNEI. The CDR3, as DNA: TGTGCCAGCGGGGGGACGGAAGGTGAAAAACTGTTTTTT. Its protein product is CASGGTEGEKLFF.

This chain joins TRBV4-3 and TRBJ2-1; TRBD2 matches 11 bases. The CDR3 extends over 16 amino acids. Germline V gene data show CDR1 as LGHNA and CDR2 as YSLEER. After removal of 2 bases from V and 6 bases from J, the junction contained 6 bases not matched to a gene. The CDR3 DNA sequence: TGCGCCAGCAGCCAACAACTAGCGGGAGTGCCCAATGAGCAGTTCTTC. Its translation: CASSQQLAGVPNEQFF.

The rearrangement links TRBV5-6 to TRBJ1-3; TRBD1 aligns across 7 bases. The germline V gene encodes CDR1 SGHDT and CDR2 YYEEEE. V gave up 1 base and J gave up 10 bases; unmatched junction bases: 8. The CDR3 has 14 amino acids. Written as DNA, the CDR3 is TGTGCCAGCAGCTTGTACTCGACAGGGTATACCATATATTTT. Its translation is CASSLYSTGYTIYF.

This clone was seen more than once but under ten times. The chain joins TRBV28 to TRBJ2-3; 7 bases align to TRBD1. The CDR3 spans 15 residues. V was clipped by 5 bases and J by 0 bases; unmatched bases: 5. Germline V gene sequence: CDR1 MDHEN, CDR2 SYDVKM. The CDR3, as DNA: TGTGCCAGCAGTCCGGGACAGAGTAGCACAGATACGCAGTATTTT. Translation gives CASSPGQSSTDTQYF. The full variable domain, rest sourced from reference TRBV28 and TRBJ2-3, is DVKVTQSSRYLVKRTGEKVFLECVQDMDHENMFWYRQDPGLGLRLIYFSYDVKMKEKGDIPEGYSVSREKKERFSLILESASTNQTSMYLCASSPGQSSTDTQYFGPGTRLTVL.

The chain combines TRBV11-2 with TRBJ2-1, with D perhaps TRBD2 (7 bases). The CDR3 consists of 18 residues. Trimming took 5 bases from V and 0 from J, leaving 20 bases between them. Germline V gives CDR1 SGHAT, CDR2 FQNNGV. CDR3 residues: CASSRGLAEFRSYNEQFF. CDR3 in DNA: TGTGCCAGCAGCCGGGGGCTAGCGGAGTTCCGCTCCTACAATGAGCAGTTCTTC.

This clone turned up a few times. The chain couples TRBV9 to TRBJ1-3, with D unclear. This CDR3 region has 15 residues. Germline lookup yields CDR1 SGDLS and CDR2 YYNGEE. V lost 4 bases, J lost 0 bases, and 11 bases lay in between. The CDR3 region is CASSSTAFSGNTIYF. In DNA, the CDR3 is TGTGCCAGCAGCTCCACCGCGTTCTCTGGAAACACCATATATTTT.

CDR3 in DNA: TGTGCCAGCAGCTTACTAATCGGGGCCTACAATGAGCAGTTCTTC. Residues: CASSLLIGAYNEQFF. The genes are TRBV7-2 and TRBJ2-1; D is perhaps TRBD2 (5 bases). The CDR3 extends over 15 amino acids. V was pared by 2 bases and J by 2 bases, with 10 bases between. From germline, CDR1 is SGHTA and CDR2 FQGNSA.

This clone was detected only once. This chain uses TRBV25-1 with TRBJ2-7, with D possibly TRBD2 on 6 matching bases. Deletions cut 9 bases from V and 6 bases from J, with 15 bases between. From germline, CDR1 is MGHDK and CDR2 SYGVNS. This CDR3 is built from 12 residues. This chain's CDR3 is CASLSLGGEQYF. Here the CDR3 DNA reads TGTGCCAGTCTGTCCTTGGGGGGCGAGCAGTACTTC.

The V and J genes are TRBV2 and TRBJ2-1; 11 positions agree with TRBD1. The CDR3 spans 15 residues. CDR1 and CDR2 from the germline V gene are SNHLY and FYNNEI. V lost 6 bases, J lost 6 bases, and 7 bases stayed unmatched. The CDR3: CASSGDRGTSNEQFF. The CDR3 DNA follows: TGTGCCAGCAGCGGGGACAGGGGGACGAGCAATGAGCAGTTCTTC.

V usage is TRBV5-5 and J usage is TRBJ1-3; unclear D gene. The CDR3 spans 14 residues. Germline assignment: CDR1 SGHKS and CDR2 YYEKEE (reference sequence). Trimming shortened V by 2 bases and J by 2 bases, and 8 bases separated the two germline ends. This CDR3 is CASSLAGTGNTIYF. The CDR3 DNA is TGTGCCAGCAGCTTAGCGGGGACTGGAAACACCATATATTTT.

This sequence joins TRBV18 and TRBJ2-7; weak D call: TRBD2 (6 bases). The CDR3 contains 16 residues. V was pared by 0 bases and J by 7 bases, with 19 bases between. The germline V gene has CDR1 KGHSH and CDR2 LQKENI. CDR3 sequence reads: CASSPPAGRTRGEQYF. DNA of the CDR3: TGTGCCAGCTCACCACCGGCGGGCCGAACCCGGGGGGAGCAGTACTTC.

The V gene is TRBV29-1, the J gene TRBJ2-7; 7 bases are shared with TRBD2. The CDR3 consists of 15 residues. Germline CDR1 reads SQVTM; CDR2 reads ANQGSEA. V was clipped by 4 bases and J by 2 bases; unmatched bases: 11. The CDR3 DNA reads TGCAGCGTTGCCTACTGGGGACTAAAAACCTACGAGCAGTACTTC. This sequence encodes CSVAYWGLKTYEQYF.

This chain connects TRBV5-5 to TRBJ1-1; D gene ambiguous. The CDR3 has 14 residues. In germline, CDR1 is SGHKS, CDR2 YYEKEE (reference sequence). V gave up 0 bases and J gave up 5 bases, with 11 bases separating them. In nucleotides, the CDR3 is TGTGCCAGCAGCTTGGAACGGGGTGGGACTGAAGCTTTCTTT. Its translation is CASSLERGGTEAFF.

The genes are TRBV2 and TRBJ1-1; 7 nucleotides align to TRBD1. V shed 6 bases, J shed 5 bases, and the junction held 9 bases outside the gene matches. The CDR3 contains 14 residues. The germline CDR1 and CDR2 sequences are SNHLY and FYNNEI. The CDR3 DNA is TGTGCCAGCAGGGTACAGGGGTCGAGGACTGAAGCTTTCTTT. It encodes CASRVQGSRTEAFF.

The chain combines TRBV3-1 (or the pseudogene TRBV3-2) with TRBJ2-7; 12 bases fit TRBD2. This CDR3 is built from 13 residues. V shed 7 bases, J shed 3 bases, and the junction held 1 base outside the gene matches. The V gene's germline CDR1 is LGHDT and CDR2 YNNKEL (reference sequence). This chain's CDR3 is CASTTSGSYEQYF. The CDR3 region has the DNA TGTGCCAGCACGACTAGCGGGAGCTACGAGCAGTACTTC.

J is TRBJ1-1 and V is TRBV7-2, with D tentatively TRBD1 (6 bases). V was clipped by 0 bases and J by 4 bases, with 12 bases between them. The CDR3 loop spans 15 amino acids. CDR1 is SGHTA and CDR2 is FQGNSA in the germline V gene. The CDR3 DNA reads as TGTGCCAGCAGCTTAGCGTCAGGGGTGGGCACTGAAGCTTTCTTT. This gives the protein CASSLASGVGTEAFF. Full variable domain (remainder filled in from reference TRBV7-2 and TRBJ1-1): GAGVSQSPSNKVTEKGKDVELRCDPISGHTALYWYRQSLGQGLEFLIYFQGNSAPDKSGLPSDRFSAERTGGSVSTLTIQRTQQEDSAVYLCASSLASGVGTEAFFGQGTRLTVV.

This clone came up a few times. This chain connects TRBV7-3 to TRBJ2-7, with 8 bases identical to TRBD2. V shed 6 bases and J 5 bases; nucleotides not matched to a gene: 9. The CDR3 spans 14 residues. Per the germline V gene, CDR1 is SGHTA and CDR2 is FQGTGA. CDR3 amino acids: CASSSGNSAHEQYF. The CDR3 DNA follows: TGTGCCAGCAGTAGCGGGAACTCCGCCCACGAGCAGTACTTC.

V gene TRBV9 combines with J gene TRBJ1-2; D is unclear. The CDR3 consists of 14 residues. V was cut by 4 bases and J by 6 bases, with 16 bases left in between. CDR1 is SGDLS, CDR2 YYNGEE, per germline. DNA for the CDR3: TGTGCCAGCAGCTCCCTGGCGGGGAGGGATGGCTACACCTTC. Translating gives CASSSLAGRDGYTF.